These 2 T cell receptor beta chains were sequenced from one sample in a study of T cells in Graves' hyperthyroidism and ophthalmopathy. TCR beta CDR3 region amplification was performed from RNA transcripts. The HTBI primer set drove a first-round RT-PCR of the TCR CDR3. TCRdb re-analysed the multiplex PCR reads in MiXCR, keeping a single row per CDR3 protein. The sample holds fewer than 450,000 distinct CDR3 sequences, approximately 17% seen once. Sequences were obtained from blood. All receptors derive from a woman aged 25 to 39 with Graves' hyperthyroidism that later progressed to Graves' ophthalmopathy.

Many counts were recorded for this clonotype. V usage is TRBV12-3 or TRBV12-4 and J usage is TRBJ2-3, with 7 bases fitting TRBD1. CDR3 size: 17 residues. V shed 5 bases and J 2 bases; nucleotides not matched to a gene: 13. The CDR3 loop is CASSPRTGPTSTDTQYF. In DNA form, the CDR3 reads TGTGCCAGCAGTCCCCGGACAGGCCCTACGTCCACAGATACGCAGTATTTT.

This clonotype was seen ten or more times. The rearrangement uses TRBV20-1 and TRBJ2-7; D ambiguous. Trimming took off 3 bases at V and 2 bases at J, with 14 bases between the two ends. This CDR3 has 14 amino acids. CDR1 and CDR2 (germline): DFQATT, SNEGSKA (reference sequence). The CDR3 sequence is CSARILDGAYEQYF. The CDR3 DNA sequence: TGCAGTGCTAGGATACTGGACGGTGCCTACGAGCAGTACTTC.